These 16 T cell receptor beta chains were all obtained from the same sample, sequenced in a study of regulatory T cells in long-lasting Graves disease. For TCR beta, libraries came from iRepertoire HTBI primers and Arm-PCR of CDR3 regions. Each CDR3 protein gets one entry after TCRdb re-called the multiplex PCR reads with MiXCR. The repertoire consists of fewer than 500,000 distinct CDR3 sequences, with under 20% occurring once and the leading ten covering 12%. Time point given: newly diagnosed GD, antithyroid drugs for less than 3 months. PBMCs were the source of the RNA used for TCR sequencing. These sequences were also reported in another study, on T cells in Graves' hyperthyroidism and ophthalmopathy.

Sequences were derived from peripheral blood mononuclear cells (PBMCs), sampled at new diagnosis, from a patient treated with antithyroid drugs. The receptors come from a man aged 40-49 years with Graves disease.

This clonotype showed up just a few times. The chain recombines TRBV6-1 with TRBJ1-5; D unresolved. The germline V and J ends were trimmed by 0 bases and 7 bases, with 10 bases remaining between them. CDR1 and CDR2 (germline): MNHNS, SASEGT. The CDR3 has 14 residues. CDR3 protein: CASSEAVSQQPQHF. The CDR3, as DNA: TGTGCCAGCAGTGAAGCAGTGTCCCAACAGCCCCAGCATTTT.

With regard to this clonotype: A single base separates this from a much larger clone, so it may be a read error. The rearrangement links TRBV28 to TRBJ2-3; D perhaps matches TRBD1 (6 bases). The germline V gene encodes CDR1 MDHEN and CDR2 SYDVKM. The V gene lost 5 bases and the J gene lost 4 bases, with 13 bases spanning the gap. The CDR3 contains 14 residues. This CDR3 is CASSPRGWPDTQYF. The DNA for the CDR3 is TGTGCCAGCAGTCCCAGGGGCTGGCCAGATACGCAGTATTTT.

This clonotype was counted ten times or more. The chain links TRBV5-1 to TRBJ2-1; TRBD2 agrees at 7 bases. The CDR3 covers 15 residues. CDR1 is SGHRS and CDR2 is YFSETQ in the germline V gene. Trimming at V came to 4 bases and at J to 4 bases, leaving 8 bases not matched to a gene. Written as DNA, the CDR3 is TGCGCCAGCAGCCCCCCCCGGGGGGTATACAATGAGCAGTTCTTC. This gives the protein CASSPPRGVYNEQFF.

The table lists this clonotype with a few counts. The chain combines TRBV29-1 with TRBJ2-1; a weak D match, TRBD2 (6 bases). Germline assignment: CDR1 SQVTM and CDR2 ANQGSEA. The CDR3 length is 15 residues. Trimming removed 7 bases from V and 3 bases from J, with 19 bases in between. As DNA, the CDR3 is TGCAGCGCCTTTGGAGGGGAGTGGGGCTACAATGAGCAGTTCTTC. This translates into CSAFGGEWGYNEQFF.

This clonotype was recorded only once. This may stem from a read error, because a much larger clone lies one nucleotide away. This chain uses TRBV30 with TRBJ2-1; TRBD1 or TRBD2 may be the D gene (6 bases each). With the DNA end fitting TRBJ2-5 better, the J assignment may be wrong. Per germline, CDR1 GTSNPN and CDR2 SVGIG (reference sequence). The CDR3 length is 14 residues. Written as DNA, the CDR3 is TGTGCCTGGAGTGTAATCGGGGGCTGGGAGGCCCAGTACTTC. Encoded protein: CAWSVIGGWEAQYF.

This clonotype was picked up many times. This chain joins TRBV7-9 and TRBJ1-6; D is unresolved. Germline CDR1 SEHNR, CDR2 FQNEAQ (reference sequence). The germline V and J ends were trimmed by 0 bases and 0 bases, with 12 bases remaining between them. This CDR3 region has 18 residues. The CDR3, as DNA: TGTGCCAGCAGCTTAGCGGTTGGCACTCTCTCCTATAATTCACCCCTCCACTTT. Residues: CASSLAVGTLSYNSPLHF.

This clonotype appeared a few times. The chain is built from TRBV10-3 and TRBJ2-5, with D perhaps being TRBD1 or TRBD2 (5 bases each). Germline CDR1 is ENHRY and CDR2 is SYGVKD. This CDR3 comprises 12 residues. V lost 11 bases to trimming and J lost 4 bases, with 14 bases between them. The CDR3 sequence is CAAAPGPETQYF. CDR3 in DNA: TGTGCCGCGGCCCCGGGGCCAGAGACCCAGTACTTC.

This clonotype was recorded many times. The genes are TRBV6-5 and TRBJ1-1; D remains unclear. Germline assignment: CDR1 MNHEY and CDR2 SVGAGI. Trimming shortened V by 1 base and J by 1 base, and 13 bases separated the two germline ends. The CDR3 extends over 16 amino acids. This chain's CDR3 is CASSYLNLGKNTEAFF. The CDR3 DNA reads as TGTGCCAGCAGTTACTTGAACTTAGGGAAGAACACTGAAGCTTTCTTT.

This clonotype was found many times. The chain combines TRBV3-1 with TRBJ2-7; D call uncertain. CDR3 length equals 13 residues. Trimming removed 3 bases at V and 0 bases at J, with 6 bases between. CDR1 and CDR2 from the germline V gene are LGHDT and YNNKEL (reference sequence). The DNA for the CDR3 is TGTGCCAGCAGCCACTCCATCTCCTACGAGCAGTACTTC. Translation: CASSHSISYEQYF.

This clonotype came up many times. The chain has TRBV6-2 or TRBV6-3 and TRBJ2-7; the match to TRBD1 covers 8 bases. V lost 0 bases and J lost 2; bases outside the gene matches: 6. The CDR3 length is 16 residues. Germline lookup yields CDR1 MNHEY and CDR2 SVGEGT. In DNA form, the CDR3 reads TGTGCCAGCAGTTACTCTCCAGGGGGCGCCGCCTACGAGCAGTACTTC. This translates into CASSYSPGGAAYEQYF.

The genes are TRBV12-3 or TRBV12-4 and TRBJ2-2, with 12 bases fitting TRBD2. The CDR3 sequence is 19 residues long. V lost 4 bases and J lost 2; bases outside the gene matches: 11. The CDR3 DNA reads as TGTGCCAGCAGTTCTTTGAGACTAGCGGGAGTTAGTAACACCGGGGAGCTGTTTTTT. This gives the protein CASSSLRLAGVSNTGELFF.

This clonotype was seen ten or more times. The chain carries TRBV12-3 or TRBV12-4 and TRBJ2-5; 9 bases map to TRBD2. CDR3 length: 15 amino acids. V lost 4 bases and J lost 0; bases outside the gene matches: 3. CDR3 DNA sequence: TGTGCCAGCAGTTGGACTAGCGCAAACCAAGAGACCCAGTACTTC. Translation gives CASSWTSANQETQYF.

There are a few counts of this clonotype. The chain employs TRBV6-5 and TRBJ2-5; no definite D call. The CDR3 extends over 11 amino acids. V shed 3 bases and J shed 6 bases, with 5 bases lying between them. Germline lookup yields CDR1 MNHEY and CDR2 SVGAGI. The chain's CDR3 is CASSYFQTQYF. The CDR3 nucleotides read TGTGCCAGCAGTTATTTTCAGACCCAGTACTTC.

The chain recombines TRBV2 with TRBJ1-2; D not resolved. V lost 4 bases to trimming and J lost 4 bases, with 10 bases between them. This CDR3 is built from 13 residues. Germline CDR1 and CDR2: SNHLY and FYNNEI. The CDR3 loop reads CASSATGIYGYTF. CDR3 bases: TGTGCCAGCAGTGCGACGGGAATCTATGGCTACACCTTC.

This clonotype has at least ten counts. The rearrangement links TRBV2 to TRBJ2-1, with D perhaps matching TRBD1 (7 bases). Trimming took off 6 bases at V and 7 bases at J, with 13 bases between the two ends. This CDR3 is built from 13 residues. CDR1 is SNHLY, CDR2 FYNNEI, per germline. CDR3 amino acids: CASSQTGRNEQFF. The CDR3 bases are TGTGCCAGCAGCCAGACAGGGAGGAATGAGCAGTTCTTC.

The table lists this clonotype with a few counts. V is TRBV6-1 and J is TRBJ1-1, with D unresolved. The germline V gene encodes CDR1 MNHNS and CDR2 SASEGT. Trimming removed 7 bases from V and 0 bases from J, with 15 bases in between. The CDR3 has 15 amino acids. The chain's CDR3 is CASTQDLRMNTEAFF. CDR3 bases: TGTGCCAGCACCCAAGACCTTAGGATGAACACTGAAGCTTTCTTT.